Listed here are 17 T cell receptor beta chains from one sample, sequenced in a study of blood T cell repertoires in COVID-19. The table came from immunoSEQ multiplex PCR; TCRdb's copy has only in-frame clones and leaves some out. The sample lists roughly 150,000 clones; about 90% were seen once. Sequences were obtained from peripheral blood. These receptors all stem from a man in his sixties with acute or convalescent COVID-19.

This clone has more than one count but fewer than ten. This specimen includes other DNA sequences encoding the same CDR3. This chain links TRBV7-2 with TRBJ2-5, with 9 bases matching TRBD2. The CDR3 is 14 residues long. V shed 3 bases and J 4 bases; nucleotides not matched to a gene: 3. Germline V CDR1 and CDR2: SGHTA, FQGNSA. CDR3 sequence: CASSFSSGGETQYF. The CDR3 DNA reads as TGTGCCAGCAGCTTCAGTAGCGGGGGAGAGACCCAGTACTTC.

This sequence joins TRBV4-1 and TRBJ2-7; 8 bases match TRBD1. V was pared by 3 bases and J by 6 bases, with 4 bases of the junction left unmatched. CDR3 size: 13 residues. Germline CDR1 is MGHRA and CDR2 is YSYEKL. This CDR3 is CASSQGTGREQYF. The CDR3 DNA reads as TGCGCCAGCAGCCAGGGGACAGGTCGCGAGCAGTACTTC.

The CDR3 protein is CASSLDLKGQGTDTQYF. CDR3 coding DNA: TGTGCCAGCAGCTTAGATTTAAAGGGACAGGGAACAGATACGCAGTATTTT. The chain combines TRBV11-2 with TRBJ2-3; 9 nucleotides align to TRBD1. This CDR3 has 17 amino acids. The V and J ends lost 0 bases and 3 bases, in that order; junction bases with no gene match: 7. Germline CDR1 SGHAT, CDR2 FQNNGV.

The chain recombines TRBV9 with TRBJ1-6; D unresolved. The CDR3 loop spans 15 amino acids. Trimming shortened V by 0 bases and J by 4 bases, and 8 bases separated the two germline ends. Germline CDR1 and CDR2: SGDLS and YYNGEE. The CDR3 is CASSVDPGYNSPLHF. In DNA form, the CDR3 reads TGTGCCAGCAGCGTAGATCCGGGGTATAATTCACCCCTCCACTTT.

The rearrangement links TRBV7-6 to TRBJ1-2, with 9 bases identical to TRBD1. This CDR3 has 13 amino acids. The V segment lost 5 bases and the J segment 6 bases; nucleotides outside the gene matches: 4. Germline CDR1 is SGHVS and CDR2 is FNYEAQ. The CDR3, as DNA: TGTGCCAGCAGCCCCCGACAGGGGGATGGCTACACCTTC. Protein: CASSPRQGDGYTF.

This clone was observed many times. CDR3 loop: CASLPPLYYEQYF. CDR3 coding DNA: TGTGCGAGCCTGCCGCCCCTCTACTACGAGCAGTACTTC. This rearrangement joins TRBV6-5 to TRBJ2-7; D is unresolved. The CDR3 contains 13 residues. Germline V lookup: CDR1 MNHEY, CDR2 SVGAGI.

The chain is built from TRBV18 and TRBJ2-2; 10 bases match TRBD2. V lost 0 bases to trimming and J lost 7 bases; unmatched junction nucleotides: 5. The V gene's germline CDR1 is KGHSH and CDR2 LQKENI. There are 16 residues in the CDR3. The CDR3 loop reads CASSPPSGGYVGELFF. The DNA for the CDR3 is TGTGCCAGCTCACCACCTAGCGGGGGGTACGTCGGGGAGCTGTTTTTT.

This chain connects TRBV10-3 to TRBJ1-1; the D is unclear. The germline gives CDR1 ENHRY, CDR2 SYGVKD. The CDR3 runs 15 residues. Deletions cut 6 bases from V and 1 base from J, with 15 bases between. The CDR3 region is CAISLDGSPNTEAFF. The CDR3 coding sequence is TGTGCCATCAGCCTTGACGGGAGCCCGAACACTGAAGCTTTCTTT.

J is TRBJ1-5 and V is TRBV7-2; 7 bases align to TRBD1. Germline-derived CDR1 and CDR2 are SGHTA and FQGNSA. Trimming took 0 bases from V and 3 from J; bases not matched to a gene: 2. This CDR3 is 15 amino acids long. The CDR3 DNA sequence: TGTGCCAGCAGCTTAGCGGGGACAGCCAATCAGCCCCAGCATTTT. It codes for CASSLAGTANQPQHF.

CDR3 region: CAWSGGSAYGYTF. The CDR3, as DNA: TGTGCCTGGAGTGGGGGCAGCGCCTATGGCTACACCTTC. The genes are TRBV30 and TRBJ1-2; possibly TRBD1 for D (5 bases). This CDR3 region has 13 residues. V gave up 1 base and J gave up 4 bases, with 10 bases separating them. CDR1 and CDR2 from the germline V gene are GTSNPN and SVGIG (reference sequence).

The rearrangement links TRBV15 to TRBJ1-2; D is ambiguous. Germline V gene sequence: CDR1 LNHNV, CDR2 YYDKDF (reference sequence). This CDR3 has 13 amino acids. The V and J ends lost 5 bases and 4 bases respectively, with 11 bases between them. The DNA for the CDR3 is TGTGCCACCAGCGCAGATCAGATCTATGGCTACACCTTC. Translating it yields CATSADQIYGYTF.

The chain is built from TRBV4-1 and TRBJ2-7; D is unclear. The CDR3 sequence is 15 residues long. Trimming removed 4 bases at V and 0 bases at J, with 13 bases between. Germline CDR1 is MGHRA and CDR2 is YSYEKL. CDR3 residues: CASSRSLGNSYEQYF. The CDR3, as DNA: TGCGCCAGCAGCCGAAGCCTAGGCAACTCCTACGAGCAGTACTTC.

This chain uses TRBV19 with TRBJ2-3; D possibly corresponds to TRBD2 (6 bases). Per germline, CDR1 LNHDA and CDR2 SQIVND (reference sequence). This CDR3 comprises 18 residues. V was shortened by 5 bases and J by 2 bases, with 23 bases between the two germline ends. In DNA, the CDR3 is TGTGCCAGTAGTCCGACCCGGGGGTTTAGCGGACACACAGATACGCAGTATTTT. Protein sequence: CASSPTRGFSGHTDTQYF.

The rearrangement joins TRBV5-1 to TRBJ2-1; D perhaps matches TRBD2 (7 bases). The CDR3 consists of 16 residues. V lost 0 bases, J lost 14 bases, and 24 bases lay in between. Germline-derived CDR1 and CDR2 are SGHRS and YFSETQ. The CDR3 sequence: CASSLAGRGGAGPKFF. The CDR3, as DNA: TGCGCCAGCAGCTTGGCCGGTCGCGGGGGCGCCGGGCCAAAGTTCTTC.

This clone was seen a few times. This rearrangement joins TRBV5-4 to TRBJ2-1, with D possibly TRBD2 on 6 matching bases. The germline gives CDR1 SGHNT, CDR2 YYREEE (reference sequence). V was shortened by 4 bases and J by 2 bases, with 19 bases between the two germline ends. The CDR3 sequence is 17 residues long. CDR3 residues: CASSEEGPLIAYNEQFF. CDR3 coding DNA: TGTGCCAGCAGCGAGGAGGGCCCACTGATCGCCTACAATGAGCAGTTCTTC.

This chain uses TRBV20-1 with TRBJ1-2, with D perhaps matching TRBD1 (5 bases). CDR3 length: 15 amino acids. Trimming shortened V by 3 bases and J by 6 bases, and 20 bases separated the two germline ends. Germline loops: CDR1 DFQATT, CDR2 SNEGSKA (reference sequence). CDR3 sequence reads: CSASHGTAGHDGYTF. The CDR3, as DNA: TGCAGTGCTAGTCACGGAACAGCGGGGCATGATGGCTACACCTTC.

This chain uses TRBV4-1 with TRBJ1-2; D remains unclear. This CDR3 has 13 amino acids. V lost 0 bases and J lost 4, with 6 bases in between. Germline lookup yields CDR1 MGHRA and CDR2 YSYEKL. This chain's CDR3 is CASSQDYPYGYTF. CDR3 DNA sequence: TGCGCCAGCAGCCAAGACTACCCCTATGGCTACACCTTC.